A single sample gave rise to the 8 T cell receptor beta chains below, sequenced in a study of T-cell reconstitution after alpha-beta-depleted transplantation in children. Preparation of the TCRbeta library used unique molecular identifiers. TCRdb redid the calling of the PCR reads with MiXCR, one entry per CDR3 protein. The table records hundreds of thousands of distinct CDR3 sequences, less than 20% of them present only once. The sample was PBMCs, mostly from graft donor cells, taken 360 days after TCRalphabeta/CD19-depleted stem cell transplant. These receptors came from a male patient younger than 18 who had a stem cell transplant for acute lymphoblastic leukemia, so the T cells may come from the graft donor.

Here the CDR3 reads CASSYQPGLGTDTQYF. CDR3 DNA sequence: TGTGCCAGCAGCTACCAGCCGGGACTAGGCACAGATACGCAGTATTTT. The chain recombines TRBV7-2 with TRBJ2-3; 8 bases match TRBD2. The CDR3 loop spans 16 amino acids. CDR1 is SGHTA, CDR2 FQGNSA, per germline. V gave up 4 bases and J gave up 1 base; unmatched junction bases: 7.

This clonotype was found many times. The rearrangement uses TRBV9 and TRBJ2-5, with TRBD2 matching over 11 bases. Germline V gives CDR1 SGDLS, CDR2 YYNGEE. The CDR3 has 20 amino acids. The trim removed 0 bases at V and 0 bases at J, leaving 13 bases unmatched. Written as DNA, the CDR3 is TGTGCCAGCAGCGTAGCTTTCGTTAGACTAGCGGGACCCTACCAAGAGACCCAGTACTTC. Translation gives CASSVAFVRLAGPYQETQYF.

This clonotype was counted many times. The gene calls are TRBV20-1 and TRBJ2-1; 11 nucleotides line up with TRBD2. The V and J ends lost 6 bases and 8 bases, in that order; junction bases with no gene match: 12. The length of the CDR3 is 15 residues. Germline CDR1 is DFQATT and CDR2 is SNEGSKA (reference sequence). The CDR3 DNA reads as TGCAGTGCCAAGATCTATAGCGGGGGGGCCGATGAGCAGTTCTTC. It codes for CSAKIYSGGADEQFF.

This clonotype was recorded a few times. The rearrangement joins TRBV9 to TRBJ2-3, with 7 bases fitting TRBD2. CDR1 SGDLS and CDR2 YYNGEE come from the germline V gene. V shed 0 bases, J shed 8 bases, and the junction held 6 bases outside the gene matches. The CDR3 covers 14 residues. The DNA of the CDR3 is TGTGCCAGCAGCGTAGGGGGGACTACGGCTACGCAGTATTTT. Amino acid sequence: CASSVGGTTATQYF.

Ten or more counts support this clonotype. The chain combines TRBV12-3 or TRBV12-4 with TRBJ2-7; D is uncertain. V dropped 4 bases and J dropped 4 bases, with 8 bases sitting between them. The CDR3 has 12 amino acids. In DNA, the CDR3 is TGTGCCAGCAGTTACACGAGGTACGAGCAGTACTTC. Protein product: CASSYTRYEQYF.

This clonotype has more than one count but fewer than ten. This chain uses TRBV4-1 with TRBJ2-7; D might be TRBD2 (6 bases). The CDR3 contains 15 residues. V lost 1 base and J 0 bases, leaving 10 bases between the germline ends. Germline V gives CDR1 MGHRA, CDR2 YSYEKL. DNA for the CDR3: TGCGCCAGCAGCCAAGGGGACTTCAGCTCCTACGAGCAGTACTTC. It translates to CASSQGDFSSYEQYF.

This clonotype was found a few times. The chain recombines TRBV20-1 with TRBJ2-7; D gene uncertain. The CDR3 contains 14 residues. CDR1 is DFQATT and CDR2 is SNEGSKA in the germline V gene (reference sequence). V shed 5 bases and J shed 3 bases, with 17 bases lying between them. The CDR3 nucleotides read TGCAGTGCTTGGGTCTCCGCTCCCGGCTACGAGCAGTACTTC. It translates to CSAWVSAPGYEQYF.

This sequence joins TRBV20-1 and TRBJ2-1, with no clear D. The CDR3 is made up of 14 amino acids. Trimming took 3 bases from V and 10 from J, leaving 19 bases between them. In germline, CDR1 is DFQATT, CDR2 SNEGSKA (reference sequence). The CDR3 reads CSASWNWILKEQFF. The CDR3 DNA reads as TGCAGTGCTAGTTGGAATTGGATCCTCAAAGAGCAGTTCTTC.